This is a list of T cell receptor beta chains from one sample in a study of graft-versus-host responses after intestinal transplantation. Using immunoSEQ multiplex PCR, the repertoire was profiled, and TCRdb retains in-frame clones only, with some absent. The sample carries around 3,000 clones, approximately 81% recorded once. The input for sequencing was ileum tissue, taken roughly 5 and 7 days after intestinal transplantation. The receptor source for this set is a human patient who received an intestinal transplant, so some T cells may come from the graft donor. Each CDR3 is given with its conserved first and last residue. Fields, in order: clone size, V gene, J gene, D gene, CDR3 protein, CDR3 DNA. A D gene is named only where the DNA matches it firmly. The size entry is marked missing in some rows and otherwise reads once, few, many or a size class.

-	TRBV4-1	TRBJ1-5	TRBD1	CASSQGRSSPKTGTSNQPQHF	TGCGCCAGCAGCCAAGGGAGAAGTTCCCCGAAGACAGGGACGAGCAATCAGCCCCAGCATTTT
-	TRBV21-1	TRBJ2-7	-	CASSKDNSYEQYF	TGTGCCAGCAGCAAAGACAACTCCTACGAGCAGTACTTC
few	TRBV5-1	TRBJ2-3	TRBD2	CASSLRLAGGTDTQYF	TGCGCCAGCAGCTTGAGACTAGCGGGGGGCACAGATACGCAGTATTTT
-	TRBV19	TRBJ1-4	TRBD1	CASSINLGIGQGYEKLFF	TGTGCCAGTAGTATTAATCTCGGTATTGGACAGGGATATGAAAAACTGTTTTTT
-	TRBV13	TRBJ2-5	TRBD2	CASSTGLGGEETQYF	TGTGCCAGCAGCACCGGACTCGGGGGGGAAGAGACCCAGTACTTC
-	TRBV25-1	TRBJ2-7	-	CASSEEGGAEQYF	TGTGCCAGCAGTGAAGAGGGGGGGGCCGAGCAGTACTTC
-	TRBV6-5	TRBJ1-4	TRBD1	CASSDRVYEKLFF	TGTGCCAGCAGTGACAGGGTATATGAAAAACTGTTTTTT
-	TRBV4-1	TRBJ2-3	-	CASSLTDTQYF	TGCGCCAGCAGCCTCACAGATACGCAGTATTTT
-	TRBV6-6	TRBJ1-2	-	CASSYGGGYTF	TGTGCCAGCAGTTACGGGGGCGGCTACACCTTC
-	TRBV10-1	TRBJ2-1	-	CASSDLYNEQFF	TGCGCCAGCAGTGATCTCTACAATGAGCAGTTCTTC
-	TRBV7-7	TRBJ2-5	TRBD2	CASSLGGLAGGDQTQYF	TGTGCCAGCAGCTTAGGAGGACTAGCGGGGGGGGATCAGACCCAGTACTTC
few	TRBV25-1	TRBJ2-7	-	CASSEGITYEQYF	TGTGCCAGCAGTGAGGGGATTACCTACGAGCAGTACTTC
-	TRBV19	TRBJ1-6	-	CASSTVPRGSNSPLHF	TGTGCCAGTAGTACCGTCCCCAGGGGATCAAATTCACCCCTCCACTTT
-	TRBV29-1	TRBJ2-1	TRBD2	CSVVPLAGVDNEQFF	TGCAGCGTTGTCCCACTAGCGGGAGTGGACAATGAGCAGTTCTTC
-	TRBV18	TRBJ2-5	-	CASSSLLTGRETQYF	TGTGCCAGCTCATCCCTTTTAACAGGGAGAGAGACCCAGTACTTC
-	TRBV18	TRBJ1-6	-	CASSPPTANSPLHF	TGTGCCAGCTCACCACCGACAGCAAATTCACCCCTCCACTTT
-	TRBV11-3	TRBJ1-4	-	CAQQWTNEKLFF	TGTGCTCAGCAGTGGACTAATGAAAAACTGTTTTTT
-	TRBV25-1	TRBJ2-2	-	CASSEYGTGELFF	TGTGCCAGCAGTGAATATGGCACCGGGGAGCTGTTTTTT
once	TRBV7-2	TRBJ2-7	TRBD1	CASSTRQGNEQYF	TGTGCCAGCAGCACCAGACAGGGGAACGAGCAGTACTTC
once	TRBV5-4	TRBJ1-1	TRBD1	CASSPGTGRNTEAFF	TGTGCCAGCAGCCCCGGGACAGGGAGGAACACTGAAGCTTTCTTT
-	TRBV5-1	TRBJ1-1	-	CASSLPPIQNTEAFF	TGCGCCAGCAGCTTGCCTCCTATACAGAACACTGAAGCTTTCTTT
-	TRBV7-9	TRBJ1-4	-	CASSLRHRNEKLFF	TGTGCCAGCAGCTTAAGACACAGGAATGAAAAACTGTTTTTT
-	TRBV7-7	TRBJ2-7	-	CASSCISYEQYF	TGTGCCAGCAGCTGCATTTCCTACGAGCAGTACTTC
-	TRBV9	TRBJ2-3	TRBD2	CASSGYSGSQDTQYF	TGTGCCAGCAGCGGATATAGCGGGAGTCAGGATACGCAGTATTTT
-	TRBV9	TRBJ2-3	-	CASSVRGDRTDTQYF	TGTGCCAGCAGCGTAAGAGGGGACCGCACAGATACGCAGTATTTT
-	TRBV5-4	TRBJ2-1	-	CASSLDHSYNEQFF	TGTGCCAGCAGCTTGGACCACTCCTACAATGAGCAGTTCTTC
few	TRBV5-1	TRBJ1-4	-	CASSLAGANEKLFF	TGCGCCAGCAGCTTGGCAGGGGCTAATGAAAAACTGTTTTTT
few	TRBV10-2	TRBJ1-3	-	CASSDRGGNTIYF	TGCGCCAGCAGTGACAGGGGTGGAAACACCATATATTTT